A selection of T cell receptor beta chains follows, all from one sample in a study of T cell repertoires in ileal Crohn's disease. Method: immunoSEQ multiplex PCR; TCRdb's copy keeps in-frame clones and lacks some. The sample carries over 15,000 clones, approximately 82% recorded once. The sample comprised ileal tissue. Every receptor here comes from an adult with Crohn's disease. CDR3s include the opening cysteine and the closing phenylalanine or tryptophan. The D gene is left open where the match is weak. Size is stated for part of the rows, as once, few or many counts, or as a class when the clone is expanded.

clone size	D gene	J gene	V gene	CDR3 protein	CDR3 DNA
NA	NA	TRBJ2-7	TRBV5-1	CASSLSSSPAYEQYF	TGCGCCAGCAGCTTGTCAAGTAGCCCTGCCTACGAGCAGTACTTC
NA	NA	TRBJ2-3	TRBV7-8	CASITTKGADTQYF	TGTGCCAGCATCACGACCAAGGGAGCAGATACGCAGTATTTT
NA	TRBD1	TRBJ2-7	TRBV19	CASSSGTGIYEQYF	TGTGCCAGTAGTAGCGGGACAGGAATCTACGAGCAGTACTTC
NA	NA	TRBJ1-4	TRBV5-1	CASSPNRATNEKLFF	TGCGCCAGCAGCCCTAACAGGGCAACTAATGAAAAACTGTTTTTT
few	NA	TRBJ2-7	TRBV7-3	CASSLAAGYEQYF	TGTGCCAGCAGCTTAGCCGCAGGGTACGAGCAGTACTTC
NA	NA	TRBJ1-1	TRBV9	CASSSARGPEAFF	TGTGCCAGCAGCTCAGCCAGGGGCCCTGAAGCTTTCTTT
NA	NA	TRBJ2-5	TRBV12-5	CASGRGIGETQYF	TGTGCTAGTGGTAGGGGAATTGGGGAGACCCAGTACTTC
few	TRBD1	TRBJ2-1	TRBV18	CASSPRGDRLNEQFF	TGTGCCAGCTCACCTAGAGGGGACAGGCTCAATGAGCAGTTCTTC
NA	TRBD1	TRBJ1-2	TRBV30	CAWTRDRGIDGYTF	TGTGCCTGGACACGGGACAGGGGGATAGATGGCTACACCTTC
NA	NA	TRBJ1-1	TRBV7-9	CASSLGARGEAFF	TGTGCCAGCAGCTTGGGCGCCCGGGGTGAAGCTTTCTTT